This T cell receptor (beta chain) was sequenced in a study of cytomegalovirus exposure and HLA in healthy donors (dated by TCRdb to about 2017). Background on the whole study: An earlier analysis of approximately 640 of the donors reported roughly 270 Gb of sequence data and 117 million unique TCR beta sequences from about 179 million T cells. Roughly 300 gigabases of sequencing data and around 80 million unique TCR sequences made up an early release that covered roughly 670 HLA-typed donors. The genetic ancestry cluster associated with self-reported Caucasian donors included over 65% of the roughly 400 genotyped donors. The study aimed to test whether signatures of past pathogen exposure could be identified by cataloging public T cell receptors. The T cell repertoires of 700 or so subjects were profiled by immunosequencing and related to cytomegalovirus serostatus. Along with the roughly 610-subject first cohort, a separate validation cohort of around 110 different subjects was used. The study combined high-throughput TCR immunosequencing, statistical association of individual TCRs with disease status, and machine learning to predict cytomegalovirus infection status. A later analysis re-analyzed previously published TCR beta repertoires from several hundred donors and added high-resolution HLA genotyping to study TCR occurrence patterns. In the later analysis, no new phenotypic data were used to find candidate immune exposures; instead, reliance was placed on TCR beta sequences and their occurrence across donors. An earlier analysis of 500 to 650 of the donors applied high-throughput TCR beta sequencing to assess whether each TCR beta V gene segment acted as functional or pseudogenic. Alongside the repertoire data, information on donor age, sex, ethnicity and CMV serostatus was compiled. Genome-wide SNP genotypes for about 60% of the roughly 670 donors were used in a later genetic analysis, which treated that subset as a discovery cohort. All discovery cohort repertoires had been generated on a single sequencing platform. Class I and class II HLA loci were covered by the typing at four-digit resolution. Typing coverage varied by locus: roughly 620-640 donors for A, B, C, DRB1 and DQB1; some 520 for DQA1; approximately 570 for DPA1; some 470 for DPB1. About 5 DR-DQ haplotypes were handled as single units for association and clustering, since linkage in the cohort was strong. On average, roughly 250,000 unique TCR beta nucleotide sequences were sequenced per donor among 398 genotyped donors of the cohort, with about 17% of those sequences being non-productive.

In the case of this clone: Its antigen remains undetermined. Base quality data are lacking; no much larger clone is found one base away.

The cohort consisted of 666 healthy bone marrow donors. All cohort members were sampled while nominally healthy, although unrecorded immune exposures were likely present. The donor was CMV seronegative and belonged to the group of approximately 320 seronegative cohort members. A peripheral blood sample was collected from each donor, and TCR beta sequencing was performed on peripheral blood mononuclear cells. The Qiagen DNeasy Blood Extraction Kit was used to extract genomic DNA from the blood cell samples. Study-wide findings and limitations: The cohort was sequenced for TCR beta chains only, and without alpha or paired-chain data the features that could be detected were limited. In a later genetic analysis, a missense DCLRE1C variant was associated with V-gene and J-gene trimming of TCR beta chains, and the association was replicated in an independent cohort. A later analysis found that TCR association rates varied across HLA loci, with DRB1 alleles showing the most associated TCRs and HLA-C alleles the fewest. HLA typing was unavailable for some donors at each locus, so association tests used only the typed subset. Linkage disequilibrium might explain the correlated functional status among segregating V segments, but an unknown experimental factor could not be ruled out. A further reported finding was that TCR beta sequences accurately predicted the HLA-A and HLA-B alleles for most subjects in the first cohort. Compared with the approximately 710-donor mean, donors in an Asian-associated ancestry cluster had fewer N-insertions in productive TCRs, according to a later genetic analysis. A later analysis found that HLA-associated TCR beta chains were more clonally expanded and had lower generation probabilities than equally common non-associated chains. Roughly uniform sequencing depth across donors was assumed in presence/absence analyses, although this assumption may not hold. When HLA alleles, especially DR and DQ, strongly co-occurred, attributing TCR associations to individual alleles was difficult. A few of the identified cytomegalovirus-associated TCR beta chains were confirmed in vitro to be specific for cytomegalovirus antigens. A later analysis reported that several top co-occurrence clusters appeared linked to parvovirus B19, influenza, CMV and Epstein-Barr virus. According to the authors, the approach could potentially be generalized to other disease states and immunological phenotypes. CMV serostatus was the only immune exposure information available for the cohort. The study listed 164 TCR beta chains as associated with cytomegalovirus. A cluster of highly shared sequence variants was judged likely to represent a technical artifact of the sequencing pipeline. In both the original and validation cohorts, the classifier was reported to diagnose cytomegalovirus status with high specificity and sensitivity. Broadly in line with IMGT annotations, most TCR beta V segments showed up in productive rearrangements about 87% or about 30% of the time in an earlier analysis of several hundred of the donors. Most TCR sequences were seen in very few donors, while some public TCRs were found in many individuals. According to a later analysis, most CMV-associated TCR beta chains appeared to be HLA-restricted, and the HLA associations seemed to be driven largely by CMV exposure. At a false discovery rate of 0.05, a later analysis linked under 20,000 TCR beta sequences to specific HLA alleles. Approximately 16 rarely observed V segments, including chromosome 9 orphons, were excluded from the earlier analysis of some 590 of the donors because counts were too low.

The library came from the immunoSEQ multiplex PCR assay. The multiplex PCR relied on a mix of 60 forward primers for TCR Vbeta segments and 13 reverse primers for TCR Jbeta segments. Amplification of the CDR3 region of rearranged TCR beta genes was performed with a multiplex PCR assay on genomic DNA. Amplified TCR beta libraries were sequenced as 87-base-pair reads on the Illumina HiSeq System. From the authors' description of their analysis: Across the 500 to 850 repertoires, a later analysis counted around 80 million unique TCR beta chains, roughly 11 million of which were shared by at least two donors. A nearest-neighbor algorithm error-corrected the raw reads and collapsed the reads into unique sequences, merging closely related sequences to remove PCR and sequencing errors. CDR3 sequences were aligned to IMGT reference sequences to assign V, D and J gene segments. For a sequence to be retained, a match of at least six nucleotides to both a V gene segment and a J gene segment was required. A rearrangement counted as productive if the CDR3 had no stop codons and remained in frame with V and J, and every other rearrangement counted as non-productive. CDR3 was defined by IMGT convention, running from the second conserved V-encoded cysteine to the conserved J-encoded phenylalanine. The earlier analysis of about 610 of the donors excluded any sequence lacking an unambiguous match to a single V gene segment. In an earlier analysis of approximately 590 of the donors, a V segment was called functional when productive rearrangements were above 56.7%, and segregating when the standard deviation between donors exceeded 5%. A statistical classification framework was built for diagnosing cytomegalovirus status from the catalog of TCR beta chain sequences. A later analysis assigned V and J genes by comparing TCR nucleotide sequences with IMGT/GENE-DB human TR gene sequences. A later analysis assigned CDR3 sequences and most-parsimonious VDJ recombination scenarios with the TCRdist pipeline. A later analysis defined each TCR beta chain by its CDR3 amino acid sequence plus V-gene family, and excluded reads lacking a unique V-gene family. To address suspected cross-contamination and a sequencing artifact, a later analysis removed 592 highly shared, low-generation-probability nucleotide sequences. In a later analysis, a clonal expansion index was calculated for each public chain from normalized within-repertoire ranks of inferred template counts. In a later analysis, generation probabilities were computed with a VDJ recombination model fitted to out-of-frame rearrangements, and the resulting probabilities were checked against IGoR. A later analysis scored TCR-TCR, TCR-HLA and TCR-CMV co-occurrence with hypergeometric tests, applying a repertoire-size bias correction to TCR pairs. To estimate false discovery rates, a later analysis permuted the HLA or CMV assignments 20 times. A later analysis grouped co-occurring TCRs with DBSCAN, adding TCRdist sequence similarity when clustering within HLA-allele-positive subsets. Repertoires with fewer than 30,000 or more than 120,000 public chains, plus five repertoires with anomalous nucleotide sharing, were excluded from co-occurrence clustering. Not all clones reach the TCRdb copy of this immuneACCESS table, which keeps in-frame sequences only. Checked studies attribute under half of the gap to unresolved V genes and leave the rest unexplained. The V and J calls and clone size are taken from that table; D and trimming were inferred from the DNA. This sample has 150,000 or so clones in its table, and roughly 84% of those were observed once. 2% to 2.5% of the sample is held by the ten biggest clonotypes.

The TCR originated in a woman aged 18-29 years in good health and CMV-seronegative. Sequencing was done on a sample of PBMCs.

CDR3 reads: CASSIESPLAGVEGDTQYF. The nucleotide sequence reads TGTGCCAGTAGTATAGAATCCCCCCTAGCGGGAGTTGAAGGAGATACGCAGTATTTT. The rearrangement combines TRBV19 with TRBJ2-3; TRBD2 lines up with 10 middle nucleotides. The germline V gene (reference sequence) sets CDR1 to LNHDA and CDR2 to SQIVND. Reading from cysteine to phenylalanine, the CDR3 counts 19 amino acids. The retained sequence is limited to the CDR3, 57 bases, with the frame set at the first base. For this chain, trimming is 0 bases at the V end and 5 bases at the J end, and the number of junction bases without a gene match is 14.